The present T cell receptor beta chain was sequenced within a study of early T cells in non-severe SARS-CoV-2 infection. As for the study in general: RNA in bulk from unsorted whole blood was sequenced, and chains were unpaired.

This clonotype was seen a handful of times. Researchers tagged individual cDNA molecules with unique molecular identifiers. MiXCR, applied by TCRdb to the 5' RACE reads, yields one record per CDR3 protein. The table lists 25,000 to 35,000 distinct CDR3 sequences, around 5.3% of them singletons, with 2.6% in the top ten. Sequencing used whole blood. The origin of this receptor is an adult who was a healthcare worker with PCR-confirmed SARS-CoV-2 infection or an uninfected control (not recorded which).

The CDR3 DNA reads as TGTGCCAGCAGCTTGGCAGGGACTAGCGGGAGGGCCGGCCGGTTCTATGAGCAGTTCTTC. It yields the protein CASSLAGTSGRAGRFYEQFF. The chain joins TRBV5-5 to TRBJ2-1, with 16 bases identical to TRBD2. This CDR3 is 20 amino acids long. The V segment lost 0 bases and the J segment 8 bases; nucleotides outside the gene matches: 14. Per germline, CDR1 SGHKS and CDR2 YYEKEE (reference sequence).